These T cell receptor beta chains were read from a single sample in a study of T cells in Graves' hyperthyroidism and ophthalmopathy. One entry per CDR3 protein, called by TCRdb with MiXCR from the multiplex PCR reads. The sample holds about 350,000 distinct CDR3 sequences, more than 11% seen once. Sequenced: blood. The receptors were gathered from a woman between 25 and 40 years old with Graves' hyperthyroidism. CDR3s include the opening cysteine and the closing phenylalanine or tryptophan. A D gene is named only where the DNA matches it firmly. Size is stated for part of the rows, as once, few or many counts, or as a class when the clone is expanded.

V gene	J gene	clone size	D gene	CDR3 protein	CDR3 DNA
TRBV4-3	TRBJ2-7	NA	NA	CASSQDVSYEQYF	TGCGCCAGCAGCCAAGACGTCAGCTACGAGCAGTACTTC
TRBV6-6	TRBJ1-5	many	NA	CASSYRSQPQHF	TGTGCCAGCAGTTACCGCAGTCAGCCCCAGCATTTT
TRBV19	TRBJ2-3	NA	TRBD2	CASSITSGLYTDTQYF	TGTGCCAGTAGTATCACTAGCGGCCTATACACAGATACGCAGTATTTT
TRBV10-3	TRBJ2-3	few	NA	CAIRGGVQGAPDTQYF	TGTGCCATCAGGGGGGGGGTCCAGGGGGCCCCAGATACGCAGTATTTT
TRBV19	TRBJ2-5	many	TRBD1	CASSEPGQKETQYF	TGTGCCAGTAGCGAACCGGGACAGAAAGAGACCCAGTACTTC
TRBV7-2	TRBJ2-2	many	NA	CASRQPFGELFF	TGTGCCAGCAGGCAACCATTCGGGGAGCTGTTTTTT
TRBV7-2	TRBJ2-1	few	NA	CASSWGHAGRASSEQFF	TGTGCCAGCAGCTGGGGACACGCGGGGCGGGCTTCTAGTGAGCAGTTCTTC
TRBV20-1	TRBJ2-3	many	TRBD2	CSAYGLAGPRDTQYF	TGCAGTGCTTATGGACTAGCGGGGCCTCGTGATACGCAGTATTTT
TRBV6-5	TRBJ1-1	NA	NA	CASSYSAGLGTEAFF	TGTGCCAGCAGTTACTCAGCAGGGCTAGGCACTGAAGCTTTCTTT
TRBV6-2/TRBV6-3	TRBJ2-1	NA	NA	CASRDPISEQFF	TGTGCCAGCAGGGACCCCATCTCTGAGCAGTTCTTC
TRBV12-3/TRBV12-4	TRBJ2-7	many	NA	CASSLEGLPNEQYF	TGTGCCAGCAGTTTAGAGGGACTCCCCAACGAGCAGTACTTC
TRBV19	TRBJ2-2	few	NA	CASKGYTGELFF	TGTGCCAGTAAAGGATACACCGGGGAGCTGTTTTTT
TRBV18	TRBJ1-1	many	NA	CASSPKSGTEAFF	TGTGCCAGCTCACCGAAAAGCGGGACTGAAGCTTTCTTT
TRBV6-2/TRBV6-3	TRBJ1-4	many	NA	CASRLRTAEKLFF	TGTGCCAGCAGACTTCGGACAGCAGAAAAACTGTTTTTT
TRBV4-2	TRBJ2-7	NA	NA	CASSLALQRTPYEQYF	TGTGCCAGCAGCCTAGCCCTTCAGCGGACGCCCTACGAGCAGTACTTC
TRBV28	TRBJ1-5	many	NA	CASSLPWGRLGPQHF	TGTGCCAGCAGTTTACCATGGGGCCGCCTGGGGCCCCAGCATTTT
TRBV7-2	TRBJ1-1	NA	NA	CASSTLGGLKAFF	TGTGCCAGCAGTACATTGGGGGGTTTGAAAGCTTTCTTT
TRBV20-1	TRBJ2-7	NA	NA	CSAVKEGREQYF	TGCAGTGCCGTAAAAGAGGGTCGCGAGCAGTACTTC
TRBV27	TRBJ1-1	few	NA	CASSLGFNTEAFF	TGTGCCAGCAGTTTAGGCTTCAACACTGAAGCTTTCTTT
TRBV20-1	TRBJ2-7	many	NA	CSAVGGTAYEQYF	TGCAGTGCTGTCGGGGGTACCGCCTACGAGCAGTACTTC
TRBV7-9	TRBJ1-1	NA	NA	CASSQGGTLEAFF	TGTGCCAGCAGTCAGGGTGGCACTTTAGAAGCTTTCTTT
TRBV13	TRBJ2-7	NA	NA	CASSKGGSYTGDEQYF	TGTGCCAGCAGCAAGGGGGGATCCTACACCGGCGACGAGCAGTACTTC
TRBV4-2	TRBJ2-7	NA	NA	CASSQDTSYEQYF	TGTGCCAGCAGCCAAGATACGTCCTACGAGCAGTACTTC
TRBV7-6	TRBJ1-1	few	NA	CASSRTAMNTEAFF	TGTGCCAGCAGCCGGACAGCGATGAACACTGAAGCTTTCTTT
TRBV27	TRBJ2-6	many	TRBD2	CASSSSTSGNRISGANVLTF	TGTGCCAGCAGTTCCTCAACTAGCGGGAATAGGATCTCTGGGGCCAACGTCCTGACTTTC
TRBV20-1	TRBJ1-5	many	NA	CSAREQLGNQPQHF	TGCAGTGCTAGAGAACAGCTCGGAAATCAGCCCCAGCATTTT
TRBV12-3/TRBV12-4	TRBJ2-1	many	TRBD1	CATQDRVNEQFF	TGTGCCACCCAAGACAGGGTGAATGAGCAGTTCTTC
TRBV11-2	TRBJ2-5	many	NA	CASSLAGEVETQYF	TGTGCCAGCAGCTTAGCTGGTGAAGTGGAGACCCAGTACTTC
TRBV2	TRBJ2-2	NA	NA	CASSEVTDEDSNTGELFF	TGTGCCAGCAGTGAAGTCACGGACGAAGACTCGAACACCGGGGAGCTGTTTTTT
TRBV20-1	TRBJ2-5	many	TRBD1	CSARPQGVRVTQYF	TGCAGTGCTAGACCACAGGGGGTACGGGTGACCCAGTACTTC
TRBV28	TRBJ2-2	many	TRBD2	CASSPSRGLAGKTGELFF	TGTGCCAGCAGTCCCTCCCGGGGTCTAGCGGGAAAAACCGGGGAGCTGTTTTTT
TRBV9	TRBJ1-1	NA	NA	CASSVDGHTEAFF	TGTGCCAGCAGCGTAGATGGACACACTGAAGCTTTCTTT
TRBV29-1	TRBJ1-2	few	TRBD1	CSARTGLTIGYTF	TGCAGCGCCCGGACAGGGCTCACTATTGGCTACACCTTC
TRBV30	TRBJ1-1	few	NA	CAWTPGPHKAFF	TGTGCCTGGACCCCCGGGCCCCACAAGGCTTTCTTT
TRBV15	TRBJ2-1	many	TRBD2	CATSRVLLAGAGNEQFF	TGTGCCACCAGCAGAGTCCTCCTAGCGGGAGCTGGTAATGAGCAGTTCTTC
TRBV29-1	TRBJ1-3	NA	NA	CSVELGEDRSSSGNTIYF	TGCAGCGTTGAGTTGGGGGAGGACCGATCCTCCTCTGGAAACACCATATATTTT
TRBV10-3	TRBJ2-7	few	NA	CAISERGVYEQYF	TGTGCCATCAGTGAGAGGGGGGTCTACGAGCAGTACTTC
TRBV15	TRBJ2-1	many	TRBD2	CATSREGTNYNEQFF	TGTGCCACCAGCAGAGAAGGGACTAACTACAATGAGCAGTTCTTC
TRBV7-9	TRBJ2-1	NA	TRBD2	CASSYRASGNSYNEQFF	TGTGCCAGCAGCTATCGGGCTAGCGGGAACTCCTACAATGAGCAGTTCTTC